This record covers a single TCR beta chain. Antigen unknown. Generated by immunoSEQ multiplex PCR, the TCRdb table keeps only in-frame clones and is missing some. The repertoire holds 140,000 or so clones, with roughly nine tenths as singletons. Germline lookup yields CDR1 SGHTS and CDR2 YDEGEE. Trimming removed 7 bases from V and 4 bases from J, with 16 bases in between. The CDR3 totals 14 residues. The data stem from a study of T cell responses to AZD1222 COVID-19 vaccine. Study-level results: The study found Spike-specific TCR breadth and depth rose after two AZD1222 doses.

The starting material was peripheral blood, obtained 28 days after the second dose of the MenACWY control vaccine. This TCR was sampled from an adult who received the MenACWY meningococcal vaccine as a control. The chain carries TRBV5-8 and TRBJ2-3; the D gene is possibly TRBD2 (6 bases). The CDR3, as DNA: TGTGCCAGCGTGTCCCGGGAGAAGGCAGATACGCAGTATTTT. Protein: CASVSREKADTQYF.